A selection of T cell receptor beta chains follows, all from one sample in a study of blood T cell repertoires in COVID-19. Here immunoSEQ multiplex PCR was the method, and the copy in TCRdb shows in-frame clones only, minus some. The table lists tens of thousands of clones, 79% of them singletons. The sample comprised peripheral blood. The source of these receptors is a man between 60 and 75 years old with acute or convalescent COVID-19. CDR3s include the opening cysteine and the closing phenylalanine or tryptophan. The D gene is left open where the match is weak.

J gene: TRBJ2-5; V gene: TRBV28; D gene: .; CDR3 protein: CASSSGLMKETQYF; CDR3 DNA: TGTGCCAGCAGTTCAGGGCTGATGAAAGAGACCCAGTACTTC
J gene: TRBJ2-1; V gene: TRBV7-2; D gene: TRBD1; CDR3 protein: CASSQGTASYNEQFF; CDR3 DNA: TGTGCCAGCAGCCAGGGGACAGCCAGCTACAATGAGCAGTTCTTC
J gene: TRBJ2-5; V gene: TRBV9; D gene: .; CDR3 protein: CASSVGDSQETQYF; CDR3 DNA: TGTGCCAGCAGCGTAGGGGACTCCCAAGAGACCCAGTACTTC
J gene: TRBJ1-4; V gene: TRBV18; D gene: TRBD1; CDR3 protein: CASSPGQADEKLFF; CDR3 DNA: TGTGCCAGCTCACCGGGACAGGCAGATGAAAAACTGTTTTTT
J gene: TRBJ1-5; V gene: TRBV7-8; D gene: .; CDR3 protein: CASSQTGQLNEPQHF; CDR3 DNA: TGTGCCAGCAGCCAAACAGGACAGCTCAATGAGCCCCAGCATTTT
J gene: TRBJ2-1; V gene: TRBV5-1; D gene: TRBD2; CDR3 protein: CASRRLAGGGTYNEQFF; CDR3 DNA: TGCGCCAGCAGAAGACTAGCGGGGGGTGGCACCTACAATGAGCAGTTCTTC
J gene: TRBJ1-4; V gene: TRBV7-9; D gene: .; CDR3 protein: CASVDKQGIIEKLFF; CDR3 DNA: TGTGCCAGCGTCGACAAACAAGGAATTATTGAAAAACTGTTTTTT
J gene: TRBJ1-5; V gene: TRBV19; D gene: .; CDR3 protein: CASSGGHVRPQHF; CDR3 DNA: TGTGCCAGTAGTGGAGGTCACGTCCGGCCCCAGCATTTT
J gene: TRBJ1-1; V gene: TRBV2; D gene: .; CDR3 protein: CASMPDWNTEAFF; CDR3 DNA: TGTGCCAGCATGCCGGACTGGAACACTGAAGCTTTCTTT
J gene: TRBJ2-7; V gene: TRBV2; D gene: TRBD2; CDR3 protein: CASRTGLAGGSYEQYF; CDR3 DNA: TGTGCCAGCAGGACGGGACTAGCGGGGGGTTCCTACGAGCAGTACTTC
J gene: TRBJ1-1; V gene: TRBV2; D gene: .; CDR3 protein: CASSERGGDTEAFF; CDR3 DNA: TGTGCCAGCAGTGAAAGGGGGGGAGACACTGAAGCTTTCTTT
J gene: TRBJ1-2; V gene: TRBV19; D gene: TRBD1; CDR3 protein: CASSDSGTGGSFSGYTF; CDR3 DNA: TGTGCCAGTAGTGATTCCGGGACAGGGGGATCCTTTAGTGGCTACACCTTC
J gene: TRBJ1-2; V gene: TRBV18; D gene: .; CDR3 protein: CASSPSKDQGWGYTF; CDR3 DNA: TGTGCCAGCTCACCATCGAAGGATCAGGGCTGGGGCTACACCTTC
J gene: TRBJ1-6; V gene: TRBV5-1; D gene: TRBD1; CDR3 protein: CASRPRTGVGLDNSPLHF; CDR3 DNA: TGCGCCAGCAGGCCGCGGACAGGGGTTGGTCTAGATAATTCACCCCTCCACTTT
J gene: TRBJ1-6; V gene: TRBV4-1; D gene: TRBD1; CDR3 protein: CASSQGRTGPSSYNSPLHF; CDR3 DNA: TGCGCCAGCAGCCAAGGAAGGACAGGACCTAGCTCCTATAATTCACCCCTCCACTTT